A single sample is the source of the 21 T cell receptor beta chains below, sequenced in a study of spatial heterogeneity in lung cancer. One entry per CDR3 protein, called by TCRdb with MiXCR from the 5' RACE reads. The table lists roughly 17,000 distinct CDR3 sequences, 6.5% to 7% of them singletons. Time point in this sample: sample taken at primary tumor resection. Findings and limits, study-wide: Tumor mutation count correlated with how many alpha and beta TCRs expanded intratumorally.

Their specific antigens are unknown. Sequenced here: lung tumor tissue, sampled at surgery. The source is a female donor with early-stage non-small cell lung cancer.

This clonotype has at least ten counts. The chain joins TRBV12-3 or TRBV12-4 to TRBJ2-2; weak D call: TRBD1 (5 bases). V lost 1 base, J lost 6 bases, and 15 bases lay in between. The CDR3 contains 16 residues. The CDR3 bases are TGTGCCAGCAGTTTAGATAGGACATCTTCCGCCGGGGAGCTGTTTTTT. Its translation is CASSLDRTSSAGELFF.

At least ten counts were recorded for this clonotype. The gene calls are TRBV10-3 and TRBJ1-1; 10 nucleotides line up with TRBD1. Germline V gives CDR1 ENHRY, CDR2 SYGVKD. Germline trimming cut 6 bases from V and 3 bases from J; bases unmatched to any gene: 1. The CDR3 length is 13 residues. CDR3 sequence (DNA): TGTGCCATCAGCGGGACAGGGGACACTGAAGCTTTCTTT. As protein: CAISGTGDTEAFF.

This clonotype was picked up a small number of times. The V and J genes are TRBV20-1 and TRBJ2-7; 10 nucleotides match TRBD1. Germline values: CDR1 DFQATT, CDR2 SNEGSKA (reference sequence). V was clipped by 0 bases and J by 9 bases; unmatched bases: 11. This CDR3 has 15 amino acids. The CDR3 is CSAREADRGTLRQYF. The CDR3 coding sequence is TGCAGTGCTAGAGAGGCGGACAGGGGGACGCTGCGGCAGTACTTC.

This clonotype was seen at least ten times. The chain recombines TRBV12-3 or TRBV12-4 with TRBJ1-2; maybe TRBD1 (5 bases). Trimming removed 6 bases at V and 5 bases at J, with 22 bases between. The CDR3 runs to 16 residues. CDR3 protein: CASSPTAGRVRYGYTF. The CDR3 bases are TGTGCCAGCAGCCCCACTGCAGGGCGAGTAAGATATGGCTACACCTTC.

The chain couples TRBV9 to TRBJ2-5, with D perhaps matching TRBD2 (7 bases). Trimming removed 1 base from V and 4 bases from J, with 17 bases in between. CDR3 length: 16 residues. Germline V CDR1 and CDR2: SGDLS, YYNGEE. CDR3 in amino acids: CASSVKAGARTETQYF. CDR3 in DNA: TGTGCCAGCAGCGTAAAGGCGGGGGCGCGGACAGAGACCCAGTACTTC. Full variable domain (outside the CDR3, taken from reference TRBV9 and TRBJ2-5): DSGVTQTPKHLITATGQRVTLRCSPRSGDLSVYWYQQSLDQGLQFLIQYYNGEERAKGNILERFSAQQFPDLHSELNLSSLELGDSALYFCASSVKAGARTETQYFGPGTRLLVL.

Comment on this clonotype: This may be a read error: a much more frequent sequence differs by one nucleotide. The rearrangement joins TRBV20-1 to TRBJ1-1; no firm D call. The CDR3 is made up of 12 amino acids. Germline V lookup: CDR1 DFQATT, CDR2 SNEGSKA (reference sequence). The CDR3 spells CRATSLNTEAFF. CDR3 bases: TGCAGGGCTACCAGTTTGAACACTGAAGCTTTCTTT.

This chain connects TRBV28 to TRBJ1-2, with D hard to call. The V end was cut by 2 bases, the J end by 0 bases, with 7 bases between. Per the germline V gene, CDR1 is MDHEN and CDR2 is SYDVKM. The CDR3 consists of 14 residues. CDR3: CASSLEGTNYGYTF. The CDR3 nucleotides read TGTGCCAGCAGTTTAGAGGGTACTAACTATGGCTACACCTTC.

In its sample, this clonotype was seen many times. The chain employs TRBV6-5 and TRBJ1-6; perhaps TRBD1 as D (5 bases). The CDR3 has 15 amino acids. Per germline, CDR1 MNHEY and CDR2 SVGAGI. V lost 6 bases and J lost 7, with 16 bases in between. CDR3 sequence reads: CASSRLGVWNSPLHF. Written as DNA, the CDR3 is TGTGCCAGCAGCCGCCTGGGGGTGTGGAATTCACCCCTCCACTTT.

Remarks on this clonotype: A much bigger clone sits one base away, suggesting this may be a read error. V is TRBV2 and J is TRBJ2-7, with 8 nucleotides matching TRBD1. The germline gives CDR1 SNHLY, CDR2 FYNNEI. The CDR3 extends over 16 amino acids. The CDR3 is CASSDLTGEAPYERYF. CDR3 nucleotide sequence: TGTGCCAGCAGTGACTTGACAGGGGAGGCCCCCTACGAGCGGTACTTC. Full variable domain (rest looked up from reference TRBV2 and TRBJ2-7): EPEVTQTPSHQVTQMGQEVILRCVPISNHLYFYWYRQILGQKVEFLVSFYNNEISEKSEIFDDQFSVERPDGSNFTLKIRSTKLEDSAMYFCASSDLTGEAPYERYFGPGTRLTVT.

This clonotype was found many times. The CDR3 DNA reads as TGTGCCAGCAGCTTGACAGTTGGTACAGATACGCAGTATTTT. Amino acids: CASSLTVGTDTQYF. The chain carries TRBV11-2 and TRBJ2-3, with D maybe TRBD1 (5 bases). The CDR3 has 14 residues. Trimming removed 3 bases from V and 3 bases from J, with 10 bases in between. Germline-derived CDR1 and CDR2 are SGHAT and FQNNGV.

The table lists this clonotype with many counts. This sequence joins TRBV6-4 and TRBJ2-1, with a tentative D call TRBD2 (5 bases). This CDR3 is built from 12 residues. Germline V gives CDR1 MRHNA, CDR2 SNTAGT. Trimming stripped 1 base from V and 10 bases from J, with 8 bases between. In nucleotides, the CDR3 is TGTGCCAGCAGTGACTGGAGAGGGGAGCAGTTCTTC. It is translated as CASSDWRGEQFF.

As for this clonotype: A much larger clone sits a single nucleotide away, making a read error possible. V is TRBV29-1 and J is TRBJ2-1; no firm D call. V shed 7 bases and J shed 8 bases, with 24 bases lying between them. This CDR3 region has 15 residues. Looked up from germline, CDR1 is SQVTM and CDR2 is ANQGSEA. This chain's CDR3 is CSAVGTTYAADEQFF. The CDR3 coding sequence is TGCAGCGCTGTGGGCACCACTTACGCGGCGGATGAGCAGTTCTTC.

This clonotype has only a few counts. The chain joins TRBV4-2 to TRBJ2-5; TRBD1 is a possible D gene (6 bases). Germline V gene data show CDR1 as LGHNA and CDR2 as YNFKEQ. The CDR3 covers 15 residues. V shed 0 bases and J shed 1 base, with 9 bases lying between them. In DNA, the CDR3 is TGTGCCAGCAGCCAAGAGGGGGCGGTCCAAGAGACCCAGTACTTC. Translation gives CASSQEGAVQETQYF.

V is TRBV7-2 and J is TRBJ2-4; 7 nucleotides line up with TRBD2. The CDR3 is 15 residues long. Trimming took 2 bases from V and 7 from J; bases not matched to a gene: 8. Germline V gives CDR1 SGHTA, CDR2 FQGNSA. CDR3 sequence (DNA): TGTGCCAGCAGCTTAAATAGCGGGCCAGGGAACATTCAGTACTTC. This gives the protein CASSLNSGPGNIQYF.

There are many counts of this clonotype. The CDR3 loop is CASKGPNYGYTF. The CDR3 region has the DNA TGTGCCAGCAAGGGGCCAAACTATGGCTACACCTTC. The chain joins TRBV6-6 to TRBJ1-2, with a tentative D call TRBD1 (5 bases). This CDR3 has 12 residues. Germline CDR1 is MNHNY and CDR2 is SVGAGI (reference sequence). V lost 7 bases and J lost 2, with 8 bases in between.

Notes on this clonotype: A junction end diverges from the germline sequence, so it may reflect a read error. The chain combines TRBV28 with TRBJ2-5; TRBD1 agrees at 8 bases. This CDR3 region has 13 residues. Germline V gene lookup returns CDR1 MDHEN and CDR2 SYDVKM. The CDR3 DNA sequence: TGTGCCACCACAGGGGGGAGTAAAGAGTCCCAGTACTTC. Translated, it gives CATTGGSKESQYF. The variable domain in full, with the rest retrieved from reference TRBV28 and TRBJ2-5, is DVKVTQSSRYLVKRTGEKVFLECVQDMDHENMFWYRQDPGLGLRLIYFSYDVKMKEKGDIPEGYSVSREKKERFSLILESASTNQTSMYLCATTGGSKESQYFGPGTRLLVL.

Points on this clonotype: A much larger clonotype is one base distant, so this may be a read error. CDR3: CTSRKDGPSNQPQHF. The CDR3 nucleotides read TGTACCAGCAGAAAGGACGGACCAAGCAATCAGCCCCAGCATTTT. The chain has TRBV6-2 or TRBV6-3 and TRBJ1-5, with no clear D. Looked up from germline, CDR1 is MNHEY and CDR2 is SVGEGT. The CDR3 spans 15 residues.

This clonotype was observed at least ten times. The chain couples TRBV25-1 to TRBJ2-3, with 7 bases that match TRBD2. Germline-derived CDR1 and CDR2 are MGHDK and SYGVNS. Unmatched junction bases numbered 13, after V lost 4 bases and J lost 0 bases. This CDR3 region has 18 residues. The CDR3 sequence is CASSGGGAGFSSTDTQYF. In DNA form, the CDR3 reads TGTGCCAGCAGTGGGGGGGGAGCGGGTTTCTCTAGCACAGATACGCAGTATTTT.

This clonotype was observed at least ten times. The chain joins TRBV27 to TRBJ2-2; D might be TRBD2 (5 bases). V was pared by 5 bases and J by 4 bases, with 14 bases between. In germline, CDR1 is MNHEY, CDR2 SMNVEV (reference sequence). This CDR3 region has 15 residues. DNA for the CDR3: TGTGCCAGCAGTGGTACCTGGGCGGGCACCGGGGAGCTGTTTTTT. It yields the protein CASSGTWAGTGELFF.

Ten or more counts support this clonotype. The V gene is TRBV7-9, the J gene TRBJ1-6, with D unclear. From germline, CDR1 is SEHNR and CDR2 FQNEAQ (reference sequence). CDR3 length equals 14 residues. The V and J ends lost 3 bases and 10 bases respectively, with 13 bases between them. CDR3 coding DNA: TGTGCCAGCAGCTTGAACCCAGAGGGATCACCCCTCCACTTT. It is translated as CASSLNPEGSPLHF.

This clonotype was seen many times. This sequence joins TRBV30 and TRBJ2-3, with 11 bases lining up with TRBD2. Germline V gene data show CDR1 as GTSNPN and CDR2 as SVGIG (reference sequence). The trim removed 2 bases at V and 0 bases at J, leaving 4 bases unmatched. The CDR3 loop spans 16 amino acids. The CDR3 spells CAWSKGLADSTDTQYF. For the CDR3, the DNA is TGTGCCTGGAGTAAGGGACTAGCGGACAGCACAGATACGCAGTATTTT.